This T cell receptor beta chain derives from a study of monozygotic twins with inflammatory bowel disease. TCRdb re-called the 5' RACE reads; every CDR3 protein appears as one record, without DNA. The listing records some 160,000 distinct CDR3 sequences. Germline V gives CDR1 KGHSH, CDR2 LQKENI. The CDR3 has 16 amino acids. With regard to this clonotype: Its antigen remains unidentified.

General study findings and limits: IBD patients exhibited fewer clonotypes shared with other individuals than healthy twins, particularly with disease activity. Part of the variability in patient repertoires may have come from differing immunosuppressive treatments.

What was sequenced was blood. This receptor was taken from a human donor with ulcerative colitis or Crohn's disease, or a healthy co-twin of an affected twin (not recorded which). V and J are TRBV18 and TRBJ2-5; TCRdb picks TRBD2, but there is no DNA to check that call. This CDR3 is CASSPLGPGLQETQYF.